A single sample gave rise to the 17 T cell receptor beta chains below, sequenced in a study of T cells in Graves' hyperthyroidism and ophthalmopathy. The source material, RNA transcripts, was used to amplify TCR beta CDR3 regions. When the TCR CDR3 underwent first-round RT-PCR, the HTBI primer set was used. TCRdb processed the multiplex PCR reads anew with MiXCR; each CDR3 protein has one entry. The data hold more than 500,000 distinct CDR3 sequences, with around 50% observed a single time. The material sequenced was peripheral blood or thyroid tissue (not recorded which). Source of these receptors: an adult woman with Graves' disease, either hyperthyroidism or ophthalmopathy (not recorded which).

This chain links TRBV6-1 with TRBJ1-2, with a weak D call TRBD1 (6 bases). Germline CDR1 reads MNHNS; CDR2 reads SASEGT. The V gene lost 8 bases and the J gene lost 8 bases, with 12 bases spanning the gap. The CDR3 is 11 amino acids. As DNA, the CDR3 is TGTGCCAGCCGAAGGGGGACAGGCTACACCTTC. This translates into CASRRGTGYTF.

Only a few counts were recorded for this clonotype. The chain joins TRBV7-2 to TRBJ2-2; 9 nucleotides match TRBD1. The germline gives CDR1 SGHTA, CDR2 FQGNSA. Trimming took 0 bases from V and 3 from J; bases not matched to a gene: 5. This CDR3 is built from 17 residues. CDR3 region: CASSLAPGQGDTGELFF. The CDR3 bases are TGTGCCAGCAGCTTAGCCCCGGGACAGGGAGACACCGGGGAGCTGTTTTTT.

V and J are TRBV7-9 and TRBJ2-2; 8 bases align to TRBD1. Germline CDR1 and CDR2: SEHNR and FQNEAQ (reference sequence). Losses at the gene ends were 5 bases for V and 0 bases for J; bases not matched to a gene: 8. This CDR3 contains 17 residues. The CDR3: CASSHRDRISNTGELFF. CDR3 in DNA: TGTGCCAGCAGCCACCGGGACAGGATCTCGAACACCGGGGAGCTGTTTTTT.

There are many counts of this clonotype. The J gene is TRBJ2-5, the V gene TRBV7-2, with 9 nucleotides matching TRBD1. This CDR3 region has 14 residues. Unmatched junction bases numbered 5, after V lost 4 bases and J lost 5 bases. CDR1 and CDR2 (germline): SGHTA, FQGNSA. The CDR3 DNA follows: TGTGCCAGCAGCTCCGGGACAGGGTGGGAGACCCAGTACTTC. Residues: CASSSGTGWETQYF.

This clonotype was seen more than once but under ten times. This chain connects TRBV30 to TRBJ1-5; TRBD1 aligns across 7 bases. The CDR3 is 14 residues long. Germline-derived CDR1 and CDR2 are GTSNPN and SVGIG (reference sequence). Trimming took 4 bases from V and 5 from J; bases not matched to a gene: 8. CDR3 protein: CAWTPDRSYQPQHF. The CDR3 DNA is TGTGCCTGGACCCCGGACAGGAGCTATCAGCCCCAGCATTTT. The full variable domain, completed using reference TRBV30 and TRBJ1-5, is SQTIHQWPATLVQPVGSPLSLECTVEGTSNPNLYWYRQAAGRGLQLLFYSVGIGQISSEVPQNLSASRPQDRQFILSSKKLLLSDSGFYLCAWTPDRSYQPQHFGDGTRLSIL.

CDR3 amino acids: CASSYLGAGSYEQYF. Written as DNA, the CDR3 is TGTGCCAGCAGCTACCTCGGAGCGGGGTCTTACGAGCAGTACTTC. The chain is built from TRBV5-6 and TRBJ2-7, with 7 bases aligning to TRBD2. The CDR3 extends over 15 amino acids. V lost 3 bases and J lost 4; bases outside the gene matches: 10. CDR1 SGHDT and CDR2 YYEEEE come from the germline V gene.

This clonotype has a count of ten or more. The chain carries TRBV29-1 and TRBJ1-2; no definite D call. There are 11 residues in the CDR3. Germline V lookup: CDR1 SQVTM, CDR2 ANQGSEA. Deletions cut 4 bases from V and 6 bases from J, with 9 bases between. The DNA of the CDR3 is TGCAGCGTTGTTGGCGGAAATGGCTACACCTTC. Amino acids: CSVVGGNGYTF.

This chain uses TRBV12-3 or TRBV12-4 with TRBJ1-1; D is uncertain. The ends were cut back, 6 bases at V and 1 base at J, with 12 bases in the middle. This CDR3 spans 14 amino acids. The CDR3 sequence: CASRLDGPNTEAFF. The CDR3 bases are TGTGCCAGCAGATTGGACGGACCGAACACTGAAGCTTTCTTT.

The chain recombines TRBV7-4 with TRBJ2-5; D is tentatively TRBD1 or TRBD2 (5 bases each). Germline assignment: CDR1 SGHVT and CDR2 SQSDAQ. The CDR3 runs 18 residues. V lost 3 bases and J 5 bases, leaving 25 bases between the germline ends. The CDR3 reads CASSLAGSVWELSETQYF. The CDR3 bases are TGTGCCAGCAGCTTGGCAGGGTCGGTGTGGGAGCTTTCCGAGACCCAGTACTTC. Supplemented by reference TRBV7-4 and TRBJ2-5, the full variable domain reads GAGVSQSPRYKVAKRGRDVALRCDSISGHVTLYWYRQTLGQGSEVLTYSQSDAQRDKSGRPSGRFSAERPERSVSTLKIQRTEQGDSAVYLCASSLAGSVWELSETQYFGPGTRLLVL.

The gene calls are TRBV9 and TRBJ2-5; D is possibly TRBD1 or TRBD2 (5 bases each). Trimming shortened V by 4 bases and J by 4 bases, and 14 bases separated the two germline ends. This CDR3 spans 14 amino acids. In germline, CDR1 is SGDLS, CDR2 YYNGEE. The CDR3 loop is CASSMGPPTETQYF. The CDR3 DNA reads TGTGCCAGCAGCATGGGACCTCCTACAGAGACCCAGTACTTC. The full variable domain, completed using reference TRBV9 and TRBJ2-5, is DSGVTQTPKHLITATGQRVTLRCSPRSGDLSVYWYQQSLDQGLQFLIQYYNGEERAKGNILERFSAQQFPDLHSELNLSSLELGDSALYFCASSMGPPTETQYFGPGTRLLVL.

The V call is TRBV19, the J call TRBJ2-6, with 7 positions matching TRBD1. In germline, CDR1 is LNHDA, CDR2 SQIVND (reference sequence). The CDR3 length is 15 residues. V lost 5 bases and J lost 4; bases outside the gene matches: 5. This CDR3 is CASSDRVAGANVLTF. CDR3 coding DNA: TGTGCCAGTAGTGACAGGGTGGCAGGGGCCAACGTCCTGACTTTC.

As for this clonotype: This may stem from a read error, because a much larger clone lies one nucleotide away. V gene TRBV10-2 combines with J gene TRBJ2-7; possibly TRBD1 or TRBD2 for D (5 bases each). CDR1 is WSHSY and CDR2 is SAAADI in the germline V gene. CDR3 length: 14 amino acids. The V and J ends lost 8 bases and 7 bases respectively, with 21 bases between them. The CDR3: CASRSGASPREQYF. The CDR3 nucleotides read TGCGCCAGCCGGTCCGGGGCTAGCCCGAGGGAGCAGTACTTC.

The chain carries TRBV12-5 and TRBJ1-1; D remains unclear. The germline CDR1 and CDR2 sequences are LGHNT and FRNRAP. This CDR3 has 14 amino acids. Trimming shortened V by 7 bases and J by 0 bases, and 12 bases separated the two germline ends. The chain's CDR3 is CASAVWPMNTEAFF. CDR3 nucleotides: TGTGCTAGTGCCGTTTGGCCCATGAACACTGAAGCTTTCTTT.

The chain employs TRBV6-6 and TRBJ2-5; the D gene is possibly TRBD2 (5 bases). CDR3 length equals 14 residues. CDR1 and CDR2 (germline): MNHNY, SVGAGI (reference sequence). V lost 7 bases, J lost 2 bases, and 14 bases lay in between. CDR3 loop: CASIATDLQETQYF. In DNA, the CDR3 is TGTGCCAGCATCGCTACGGACTTGCAAGAGACCCAGTACTTC.

V usage is TRBV12-3 or TRBV12-4 and J usage is TRBJ1-3; 7 bases are a match to TRBD1. The ends lost 2 bases at V and 0 bases at J; junction bases unmatched: 4. CDR3 length: 16 residues. CDR3 region: CASSLRQGLSGNTIYF. In DNA, the CDR3 is TGTGCCAGCAGTTTAAGACAGGGCCTCTCTGGAAACACCATATATTTT.

V usage is TRBV7-2 and J usage is TRBJ2-5; 11 bases fit TRBD1. V shed 1 base, J shed 2 bases, and the junction held 3 bases outside the gene matches. The germline V gene encodes CDR1 SGHTA and CDR2 FQGNSA. The CDR3 has 16 amino acids. CDR3 amino acids: CASSLGDRGVQETQYF. Written as DNA, the CDR3 is TGTGCCAGCAGCTTAGGGGACAGGGGGGTTCAAGAGACCCAGTACTTC.

This clonotype was seen only a few times. The chain recombines TRBV4-3 with TRBJ2-7; perhaps TRBD1 as D (6 bases). Per the germline V gene, CDR1 is LGHNA and CDR2 is YSLEER. This CDR3 has 17 residues. V lost 0 bases to trimming and J lost 4 bases, with 19 bases between them. The CDR3 DNA reads as TGCGCCAGCAGCCAAGATCACAGGGCGCGTCAGCTTTACGAGCAGTACTTC. This translates into CASSQDHRARQLYEQYF.